This T cell receptor (beta chain) was identified during a study of T cell changes during pregnancy in multiple sclerosis. Clones were read by immunoSEQ multiplex PCR, and TCRdb kept only the in-frame ones, dropping some. The sample contains around 130,000 clones, about 96% of which appear only once. This CDR3 region has 15 residues. With 6 bases clipped from V and 1 base from J, the junction kept 6 bases outside the gene matches. CDR1 MNHEY and CDR2 SVGAGI come from the germline V gene. The V gene is TRBV6-5, the J gene TRBJ1-5; 7 positions agree with TRBD1. Sample: peripheral blood, taken after pregnancy. The clonotype comes from a female donor with multiple sclerosis, enrolled in a pregnancy study. CDR3 nucleotides: TGTGCCAGCAGCGCCACAGGGGTAAGCAATCAGCCCCAGCATTTT. This translates into CASSATGVSNQPQHF.